This T cell receptor (beta chain) was found in a study of shared clonotypes between healthy human individuals. The CDR3 is 14 residues long. V was cut by 1 base and J by 4 bases, with 11 bases left in between. The germline V gene encodes CDR1 SGHTA and CDR2 FQGNSA. The table came from immunoSEQ multiplex PCR; TCRdb's copy has only in-frame clones and leaves some out. The table records a few hundred thousand clones, 70% to 80% of them present only once. This clone came up a few times. The chain uses TRBV7-2 and TRBJ2-7, with a weak D call TRBD2 (6 bases). The sequence came from a middle-aged woman in good health. Some clones in this sample may be carry-over from other donors' samples. The sample consisted of PBMCs. The CDR3 loop reads CASSLEAGRYEQYF. CDR3 nucleotide sequence: TGTGCCAGCAGCTTAGAGGCAGGGAGGTACGAGCAGTACTTC.